This T cell receptor (beta chain) stems from a study of vaccination and CD4 T cells after COVID-19. Across the study: Stimulation used overlapping spike peptides from SARS-CoV-2, HCoV-NL63, HCoV-OC43 and HCoV-229E.

To note about this clonotype: Antigen specificity is unknown.

The CDR3 length is 13 residues. Between the trimmed V and J ends, which lost 4 bases and 2 bases, there was a span of 11 bases. Germline V lookup: CDR1 DFQATT, CDR2 SNEGSKA (reference sequence). Treatment meaning: roughly 11-day PBMC culture with coronavirus spike peptide pools or control peptides (ViraFEST assay). With the Oncomine TCR Beta short-read assay, DNA from cultured CD4+ T cells was sequenced. TCRdb re-analysed the PCR reads in MiXCR, keeping a single row per CDR3 protein. The data show around 20,000 distinct CDR3 sequences, 45% to 60% seen once. This sequence joins TRBV20-1 and TRBJ2-5; the D gene is possibly TRBD2 (7 bases). This clonotype was sampled from a human donor who had recovered from COVID-19. This specimen consisted of CD4+ T cells from blood, cultured in vitro, obtained after SARS-CoV-2 vaccination. CDR3 region: CSAMRGGQETQYF. The CDR3 DNA is TGCAGTGCTATGAGGGGGGGTCAAGAGACCCAGTACTTC.